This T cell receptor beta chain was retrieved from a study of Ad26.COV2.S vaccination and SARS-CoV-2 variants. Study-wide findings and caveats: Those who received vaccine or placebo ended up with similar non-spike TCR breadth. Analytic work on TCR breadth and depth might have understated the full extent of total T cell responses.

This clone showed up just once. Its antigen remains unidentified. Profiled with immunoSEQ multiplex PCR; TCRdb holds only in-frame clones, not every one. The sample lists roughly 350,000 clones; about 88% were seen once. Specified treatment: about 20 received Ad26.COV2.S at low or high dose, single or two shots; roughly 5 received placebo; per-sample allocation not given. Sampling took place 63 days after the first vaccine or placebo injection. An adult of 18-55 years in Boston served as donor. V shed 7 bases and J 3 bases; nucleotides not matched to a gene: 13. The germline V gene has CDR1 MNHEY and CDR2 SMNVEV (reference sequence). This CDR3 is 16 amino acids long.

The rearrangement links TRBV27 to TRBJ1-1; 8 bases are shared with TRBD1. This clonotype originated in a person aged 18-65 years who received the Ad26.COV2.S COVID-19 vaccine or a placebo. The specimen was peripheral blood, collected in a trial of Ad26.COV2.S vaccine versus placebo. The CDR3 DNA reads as TGTGCCAGCACACCAACTCGGACAGGGCGCCACACTGAAGCTTTCTTT. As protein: CASTPTRTGRHTEAFF.